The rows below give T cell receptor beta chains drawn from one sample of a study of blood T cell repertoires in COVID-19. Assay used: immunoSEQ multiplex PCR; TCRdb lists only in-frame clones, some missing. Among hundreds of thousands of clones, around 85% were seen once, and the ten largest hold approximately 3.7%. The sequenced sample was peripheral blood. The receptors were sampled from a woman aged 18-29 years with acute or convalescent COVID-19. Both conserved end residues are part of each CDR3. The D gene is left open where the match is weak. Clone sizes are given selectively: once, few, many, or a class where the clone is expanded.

cdr3_aa: CASSVGTGMGTEAFF
cdr3_nt: TGTGCCAGCAGCGTAGGGACAGGGATGGGCACTGAAGCTTTCTTT
j_call: TRBJ1-1
v_call: TRBV9
clone_size: NA
cdr3_length: 15
d_call: TRBD1

cdr3_aa: CASSPLPDNQPQHF
cdr3_nt: TGTGCCAGCAGTCCCCTACCTGATAATCAGCCCCAGCATTTT
j_call: TRBJ1-5
v_call: TRBV28
clone_size: NA
cdr3_length: 14
d_call: NA

cdr3_aa: CASSQLGGHSYEQYF
cdr3_nt: TGCGCCAGCAGCCAACTAGGGGGCCACTCCTACGAGCAGTACTTC
j_call: TRBJ2-7
v_call: TRBV4-1
clone_size: NA
cdr3_length: 15
d_call: TRBD1

cdr3_aa: CASSQAERGGGEQFF
cdr3_nt: TGTGCCAGCAGCCAAGCGGAGCGGGGAGGGGGTGAGCAGTTCTTC
j_call: TRBJ2-1
v_call: TRBV3-1/TRBV3-2
clone_size: NA
cdr3_length: 15
d_call: NA

cdr3_aa: CASSSRSGEKLFF
cdr3_nt: TGCGCCAGCAGCTCCAGAAGCGGTGAAAAACTGTTTTTT
j_call: TRBJ1-4
v_call: TRBV5-1
clone_size: NA
cdr3_length: 13
d_call: NA

cdr3_aa: CASSLDSGGPDTQYF
cdr3_nt: TGTGCCAGCAGCTTGGATTCGGGGGGCCCAGATACGCAGTATTTT
j_call: TRBJ2-3
v_call: TRBV11-2
clone_size: NA
cdr3_length: 15
d_call: NA

cdr3_aa: CASSQDRGDQYF
cdr3_nt: TGCGCCAGCAGCCAGGACAGGGGAGACCAGTACTTC
j_call: TRBJ2-5
v_call: TRBV4-1
clone_size: NA
cdr3_length: 12
d_call: TRBD1

cdr3_aa: CAWSDLGRTFF
cdr3_nt: TGTGCCTGGAGTGACCTAGGTAGGACTTTCTTT
j_call: TRBJ1-1
v_call: TRBV30
clone_size: NA
cdr3_length: 11
d_call: NA

cdr3_aa: CASRAGGYNSPLHF
cdr3_nt: TGTGCCAGCAGAGCCGGGGGCTATAATTCACCCCTCCACTTT
j_call: TRBJ1-6
v_call: TRBV28
clone_size: NA
cdr3_length: 14
d_call: NA

cdr3_aa: CASSLWDSQETQYF
cdr3_nt: TGTGCCAGCAGCTTATGGGACAGCCAAGAGACCCAGTACTTC
j_call: TRBJ2-5
v_call: TRBV7-2
clone_size: NA
cdr3_length: 14
d_call: TRBD1

cdr3_aa: CASSPRTVSGNTIYF
cdr3_nt: TGCGCCAGCAGCCCCCGGACAGTCTCTGGAAACACCATATATTTT
j_call: TRBJ1-3
v_call: TRBV4-1
clone_size: NA
cdr3_length: 15
d_call: NA

cdr3_aa: CASSVETGSGQPQHF
cdr3_nt: TGTGCCAGCAGCGTAGAGACAGGGAGCGGTCAGCCCCAGCATTTT
j_call: TRBJ1-5
v_call: TRBV9
clone_size: NA
cdr3_length: 15
d_call: TRBD1

cdr3_aa: CASSPRQGHTEAFF
cdr3_nt: TGTGCCAGCAGCCCCCGACAGGGCCACACTGAAGCTTTCTTT
j_call: TRBJ1-1
v_call: TRBV6-5
clone_size: NA
cdr3_length: 14
d_call: TRBD1

cdr3_aa: CASSIRAGGRDTQYF
cdr3_nt: TGTGCCAGTAGTATACGAGCGGGGGGGCGTGATACGCAGTATTTT
j_call: TRBJ2-3
v_call: TRBV19
clone_size: NA
cdr3_length: 15
d_call: TRBD2

cdr3_aa: CATSRGGGGYQPQHF
cdr3_nt: TGTGCCACCAGCAGAGGGGGGGGAGGGTATCAGCCCCAGCATTTT
j_call: TRBJ1-5
v_call: TRBV15
clone_size: NA
cdr3_length: 15
d_call: NA

cdr3_aa: CSASQETQYF
cdr3_nt: TGCAGTGCTAGTCAGGAGACCCAGTACTTC
j_call: TRBJ2-5
v_call: TRBV20-1
clone_size: NA
cdr3_length: 10
d_call: NA

cdr3_aa: CASSDLLASSYNEQFF
cdr3_nt: TGTGCCAGCAGTGACCTGCTAGCGAGCTCCTACAATGAGCAGTTCTTC
j_call: TRBJ2-1
v_call: TRBV6-1
clone_size: NA
cdr3_length: 16
d_call: NA

cdr3_aa: CATSERGQTDTQYF
cdr3_nt: TGTGCCACCAGTGAACGGGGACAGACAGATACGCAGTATTTT
j_call: TRBJ2-3
v_call: TRBV24-1
clone_size: NA
cdr3_length: 14
d_call: TRBD1

cdr3_aa: CASSLAGLGANVLTF
cdr3_nt: TGCGCCAGCAGCTTGGCAGGTCTAGGGGCCAACGTCCTGACTTTC
j_call: TRBJ2-6
v_call: TRBV5-1
clone_size: NA
cdr3_length: 15
d_call: NA

cdr3_aa: CASSVASEAIYEQYF
cdr3_nt: TGTGCCAGCAGCGTGGCATCCGAAGCGATCTACGAGCAGTACTTC
j_call: TRBJ2-7
v_call: TRBV9
clone_size: NA
cdr3_length: 15
d_call: NA

cdr3_aa: CASSRTTGRDTGELFF
cdr3_nt: TGTGCCAGCAGTCGTACCACGGGGAGGGACACCGGGGAGCTGTTTTTT
j_call: TRBJ2-2
v_call: TRBV3-1/TRBV3-2
clone_size: NA
cdr3_length: 16
d_call: TRBD2

cdr3_aa: CASSDQPGLDTDTQYF
cdr3_nt: TGTGCCAGCAGTGATCAGCCGGGACTAGACACAGATACGCAGTATTTT
j_call: TRBJ2-3
v_call: TRBV6-4
clone_size: NA
cdr3_length: 16
d_call: TRBD2

cdr3_aa: CASSGAEEIYGYTF
cdr3_nt: TGTGCCAGCTCAGGGGCCGAAGAGATCTATGGCTACACCTTC
j_call: TRBJ1-2
v_call: TRBV18
clone_size: NA
cdr3_length: 14
d_call: NA

cdr3_aa: CAWKPTGSSNQPQHF
cdr3_nt: TGTGCCTGGAAACCAACAGGGTCTAGCAATCAGCCCCAGCATTTT
j_call: TRBJ1-5
v_call: TRBV30
clone_size: few
cdr3_length: 15
d_call: NA

cdr3_aa: CASRQTRTGGTEAFF
cdr3_nt: TGTGCCAGCAGACAGACAAGGACAGGGGGCACTGAAGCTTTCTTT
j_call: TRBJ1-1
v_call: TRBV7-8
clone_size: NA
cdr3_length: 15
d_call: TRBD1

cdr3_aa: CASSLGQELETQYF
cdr3_nt: TGCGCCAGCAGCTTGGGACAGGAGTTAGAGACCCAGTACTTC
j_call: TRBJ2-5
v_call: TRBV5-1
clone_size: NA
cdr3_length: 14
d_call: NA

cdr3_aa: CASSSPDRGGNYGYTF
cdr3_nt: TGTGCCAGCAGCTCTCCGGACAGGGGTGGGAACTATGGCTACACCTTC
j_call: TRBJ1-2
v_call: TRBV7-3
clone_size: NA
cdr3_length: 16
d_call: TRBD1

cdr3_aa: CASSGQGAYEQYF
cdr3_nt: TGCGCCAGCAGCGGGCAGGGGGCTTACGAGCAGTACTTC
j_call: TRBJ2-7
v_call: TRBV5-1
clone_size: NA
cdr3_length: 13
d_call: TRBD1

cdr3_aa: CASDRRRGNTIYF
cdr3_nt: TGTGCCAGCGACAGGCGAAGAGGGAACACCATATATTTT
j_call: TRBJ1-3
v_call: TRBV19
clone_size: NA
cdr3_length: 13
d_call: NA

cdr3_aa: CASSIYSRDRAMNTEAFF
cdr3_nt: TGTGCCAGCAGCATATATAGCCGGGACAGAGCTATGAACACTGAAGCTTTCTTT
j_call: TRBJ1-1
v_call: TRBV5-6
clone_size: NA
cdr3_length: 18
d_call: TRBD1

cdr3_aa: CASSTTSGGGETQYF
cdr3_nt: TGCGCCAGCAGCACCACTAGCGGGGGAGGCGAGACCCAGTACTTC
j_call: TRBJ2-5
v_call: TRBV5-1
clone_size: NA
cdr3_length: 15
d_call: TRBD2

cdr3_aa: CASSLASGRYEQYF
cdr3_nt: TGCGCCAGCAGCTTGGCTAGCGGGAGATACGAGCAGTACTTC
j_call: TRBJ2-7
v_call: TRBV5-1
clone_size: NA
cdr3_length: 14
d_call: TRBD2

cdr3_aa: CASRPQGADTEAFF
cdr3_nt: TGTGCCAGCAGACCACAGGGGGCGGACACTGAAGCTTTCTTT
j_call: TRBJ1-1
v_call: TRBV28
clone_size: NA
cdr3_length: 14
d_call: TRBD1

cdr3_aa: CASSGVRDSQTGELFF
cdr3_nt: TGTGCCAGCAGCGGGGTCCGGGACAGCCAAACCGGGGAGCTGTTTTTT
j_call: TRBJ2-2
v_call: TRBV9
clone_size: NA
cdr3_length: 16
d_call: TRBD1

cdr3_aa: CASSLGTDGYTF
cdr3_nt: TGTGCCAGCAGCTTGGGGACAGATGGCTACACCTTC
j_call: TRBJ1-2
v_call: TRBV5-8
clone_size: few
cdr3_length: 12
d_call: NA

cdr3_aa: CASSEIDRGTEAFF
cdr3_nt: TGTGCCAGCTCCGAGATTGACAGGGGCACTGAAGCTTTCTTT
j_call: TRBJ1-1
v_call: TRBV2
clone_size: NA
cdr3_length: 14
d_call: TRBD1

cdr3_aa: CASGPGQGTFYEQYF
cdr3_nt: TGTGCTAGTGGCCCCGGACAGGGAACGTTTTACGAGCAGTACTTC
j_call: TRBJ2-7
v_call: TRBV12-5
clone_size: NA
cdr3_length: 15
d_call: TRBD1

cdr3_aa: CASSQEITGRGNEQYF
cdr3_nt: TGCGCCAGCAGCCAAGAAATTACCGGGAGGGGCAACGAGCAGTACTTC
j_call: TRBJ2-7
v_call: TRBV4-1
clone_size: NA
cdr3_length: 16
d_call: TRBD2

cdr3_aa: CASSLFWEDRGNQPQHF
cdr3_nt: TGTGCCAGCAGTTTATTTTGGGAGGACAGGGGCAATCAGCCCCAGCATTTT
j_call: TRBJ1-5
v_call: TRBV27
clone_size: NA
cdr3_length: 17
d_call: TRBD1

cdr3_aa: CASSFVISEKLFF
cdr3_nt: TGTGCCAGCAGCTTTGTAATCAGTGAAAAACTGTTTTTT
j_call: TRBJ1-4
v_call: TRBV5-5
clone_size: NA
cdr3_length: 13
d_call: NA

cdr3_aa: CASSPAGAGYNEQFF
cdr3_nt: TGTGCCAGCAGCCCAGCGGGAGCGGGGTACAATGAGCAGTTCTTC
j_call: TRBJ2-1
v_call: TRBV5-4
clone_size: NA
cdr3_length: 15
d_call: TRBD2

cdr3_aa: CASSSGLAGFTQETQYF
cdr3_nt: TGTGCCAGCAGCTCGGGACTAGCGGGATTCACACAAGAGACCCAGTACTTC
j_call: TRBJ2-5
v_call: TRBV5-6
clone_size: NA
cdr3_length: 17
d_call: TRBD2

cdr3_aa: CASGLRENTEAFF
cdr3_nt: TGTGCTAGTGGTTTGAGAGAGAACACTGAAGCTTTCTTT
j_call: TRBJ1-1
v_call: TRBV12-5
clone_size: NA
cdr3_length: 13
d_call: NA

cdr3_aa: CASSLLENTQYF
cdr3_nt: TGTGCCAGCAGTTTACTTGAGAATACGCAGTATTTT
j_call: TRBJ2-3
v_call: TRBV28
clone_size: NA
cdr3_length: 12
d_call: NA

cdr3_aa: CASSQDYTSASYEQYF
cdr3_nt: TGTGCCAGCAGCCAAGACTATACGAGCGCCTCCTACGAGCAGTACTTC
j_call: TRBJ2-7
v_call: TRBV4-2
clone_size: NA
cdr3_length: 16
d_call: NA

cdr3_aa: CASSQPTGEAFF
cdr3_nt: TGTGCCAGCAGCCAACCGACAGGGGAAGCTTTCTTT
j_call: TRBJ1-1
v_call: TRBV3-1/TRBV3-2
clone_size: few
cdr3_length: 12
d_call: TRBD1

cdr3_aa: CASRDGLAGQETQYF
cdr3_nt: TGTGCCAGCAGGGACGGACTAGCGGGCCAAGAGACCCAGTACTTC
j_call: TRBJ2-5
v_call: TRBV6-6
clone_size: NA
cdr3_length: 15
d_call: TRBD2

cdr3_aa: CASSYSGQGIDGYTF
cdr3_nt: TGTGCCAGCAGTTACTCGGGACAGGGGATTGATGGCTACACCTTC
j_call: TRBJ1-2
v_call: TRBV27
clone_size: NA
cdr3_length: 15
d_call: TRBD1

cdr3_aa: CASSFGSGVNSPLHF
cdr3_nt: TGTGCCAGCAGCTTTGGGTCAGGGGTTAATTCACCCCTCCACTTT
j_call: TRBJ1-6
v_call: TRBV7-3
clone_size: NA
cdr3_length: 15
d_call: NA

cdr3_aa: CASIPRQGSSPLHF
cdr3_nt: TGTGCCAGCATTCCTCGACAGGGAAGTTCACCCCTCCACTTT
j_call: TRBJ1-6
v_call: TRBV2
clone_size: NA
cdr3_length: 14
d_call: TRBD1

cdr3_aa: CASSGTGTGPFEQYF
cdr3_nt: TGTGCCAGCTCCGGGACCGGGACAGGGCCTTTCGAGCAGTACTTC
j_call: TRBJ2-7
v_call: TRBV18
clone_size: NA
cdr3_length: 15
d_call: TRBD1

cdr3_aa: CASSRGQGLLNTGELFF
cdr3_nt: TGTGCCAGCAGCCGGGGACAGGGGCTTTTGAACACCGGGGAGCTGTTTTTT
j_call: TRBJ2-2
v_call: TRBV28
clone_size: NA
cdr3_length: 17
d_call: TRBD1

cdr3_aa: CASSVGERDRKNGYTF
cdr3_nt: TGTGCCAGCAGCGTAGGCGAACGGGATCGCAAAAATGGCTACACCTTC
j_call: TRBJ1-2
v_call: TRBV9
clone_size: NA
cdr3_length: 16
d_call: NA

cdr3_aa: CASSAETSGGQETQYF
cdr3_nt: TGTGCCAGCAGCGCGGAGACTAGCGGGGGCCAAGAGACCCAGTACTTC
j_call: TRBJ2-5
v_call: TRBV9
clone_size: once
cdr3_length: 16
d_call: TRBD2